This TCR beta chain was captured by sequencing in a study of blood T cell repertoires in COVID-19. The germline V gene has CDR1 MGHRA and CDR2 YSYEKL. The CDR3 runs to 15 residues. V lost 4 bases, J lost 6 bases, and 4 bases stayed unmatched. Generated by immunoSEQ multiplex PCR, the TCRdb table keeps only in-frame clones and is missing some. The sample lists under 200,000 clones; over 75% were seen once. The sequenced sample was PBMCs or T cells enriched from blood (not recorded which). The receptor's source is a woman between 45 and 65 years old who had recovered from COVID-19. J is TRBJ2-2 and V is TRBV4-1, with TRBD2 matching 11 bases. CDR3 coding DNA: TGCGCCAGCAGCCTAGCGGGGGGGTTGGCCGGGGAGCTGTTTTTT. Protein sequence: CASSLAGGLAGELFF.